This T cell receptor beta chain was profiled in a study of T-cell memory formation after mild COVID-19. This clonotype turned up a few times. This CDR3 region has 15 residues. The V end lost 4 bases, the J end lost 2 bases, and 13 bases lay between the germline ends. Germline CDR1 reads LGHNA; CDR2 reads YSLEER. A single record per CDR3 protein comes from TCRdb applying MiXCR to the 5' RACE reads. The data hold almost 350,000 distinct CDR3 sequences, with under 25% observed a single time. Sequencing input: PBMCs or a T cell subset sorted from them (not recorded which). This chain connects TRBV4-3 to TRBJ2-3, with D hard to call. The sequence came from a young man who had mild COVID-19 (a few samples of this study predate the infection). Cell type and time point are not known. The CDR3 nucleotides read TGCGCCAGCAGCCCGTCTTTCTGGCCCACAGATACGCAGTATTTT. Its protein product is CASSPSFWPTDTQYF.